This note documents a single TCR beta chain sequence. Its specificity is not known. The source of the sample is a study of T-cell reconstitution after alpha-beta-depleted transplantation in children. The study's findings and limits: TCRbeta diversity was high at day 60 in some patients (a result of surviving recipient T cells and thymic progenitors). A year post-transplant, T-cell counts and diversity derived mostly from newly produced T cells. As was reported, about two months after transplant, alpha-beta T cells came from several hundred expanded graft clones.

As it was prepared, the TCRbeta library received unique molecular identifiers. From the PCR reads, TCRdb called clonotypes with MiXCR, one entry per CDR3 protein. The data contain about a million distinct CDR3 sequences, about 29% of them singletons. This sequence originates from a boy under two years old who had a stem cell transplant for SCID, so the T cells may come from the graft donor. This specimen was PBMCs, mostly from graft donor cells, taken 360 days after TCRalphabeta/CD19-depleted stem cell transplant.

The CDR3 DNA reads TGCGCCAGCAGCCAAGGGGGTCGGGGCCTCTATGGCTACACCTTC. This sequence encodes CASSQGGRGLYGYTF. V is TRBV4-1 and J is TRBJ1-2; D may be TRBD1 (5 bases). This CDR3 has 15 residues. CDR1 MGHRA and CDR2 YSYEKL come from the germline V gene. The germline V and J ends were trimmed by 1 base and 4 bases, with 13 bases remaining between them.